This entry features one T cell receptor (beta chain) sequence. Its binding antigen is unknown. No much larger clone is present one base from it, and per-base qualities are unavailable. Library generation was performed with 5' RACE. The sequencer listed for this sample is Illumina HiSeq 2500. A second PCR of roughly 7 to 11 cycles was performed with a sample-barcoded 5' primer and a J-beta primer mix. A template-switch 5' adaptor carrying 12 random nucleotides introduced a unique molecular identifier onto each TCR beta cDNA molecule. Each sample yielded at least 2.5 million CDR3-containing paired-end reads. First-strand cDNA synthesis was performed from all RNA using the Mint cDNA synthesis kit, with priming by a TRBC-specific oligonucleotide. Following uracil-DNA glycosylase treatment, a first 18-cycle PCR with universal primers M1SS and BC2_uni_R was performed on all cDNA. From the authors' description of their analysis: For normalization, 1 million high-quality reads, each with a distinct molecular identifier, were randomly selected from each sample. Reads sharing molecular identifiers were discarded rather than binned into consensus sequences. CDR3 identification, clonotype clustering and error correction used MiTCR with a Q25 quality threshold and the strictest error-elimination algorithm. A nonparametric unseen species model using Euler transformation provided a lower-bound estimate of total TCR beta diversity. In-frame beta chains were kept once TCRdb had trimmed the public reads at Q25 with fastp and called clones with MiXCR. Identical CDR3 proteins give one entry, which carries the most common genes and DNA. The V and J calls follow TCRdb's processing rather than the paper's. The sample table holds about 940,000 distinct CDR3 sequences, of which 45% to 50% were seen once. Roughly 13% of the sample goes to the ten largest clones.

Counted from cysteine to phenylalanine, this CDR3 has 15 amino acids. Only the CDR3 portion is preserved as DNA: 45 bases, with reading frame beginning at the first base. V lost 4 bases and J lost 5 bases; the stretch between them is 16 bases long. Reading the germline V gene (reference sequence) gives CDR1 LGHDT and CDR2 YNNKEL. Systemically healthy Caucasian individuals from Russia, over 30 in total and aged about 6 to 100 years, were included as donors. Each donor gave roughly 9.5 milliliters of peripheral blood, collected into EDTA-treated Vacutainer tubes. Ficoll-Paque density-gradient centrifugation was used to isolate PBMCs, with at least 7 million per sample. Total RNA was extracted from PBMCs with Trizol reagent, with at least 5 micrograms obtained per sample. For every donor, flow cytometry on a PBMC aliquot measured the percentage of naive CD45RAhigh/CD27high T cells. These data come from a study of blood T cells in healthy people across ages (dated by TCRdb to the mid-2010s). With respect to the entire study: Template switching captured roughly one uniquely barcoded TCR beta cDNA molecule per two T cells in model experiments. To avoid experimental bias, donors of different ages were randomly spread across the sequencing lanes. The study analyzed two additional independent replicas of 1 million unique cDNA reads from the same blood draw for two donors, one aged 18 to 29 and one aged 80 or older. Using deep sequencing normalized with unique cDNA molecular identifiers, the study measured how TCR beta repertoire diversity changes with age. Donors were grouped into four age groups: young (average 16 years), middle-aged (approximately 41), aged (around 66) and long-lived (around 80). The research as a whole found: As age increased, observed TCR beta diversity per million T cells dropped in a roughly linear way, and a significant reduction was already evident by age roughly 40. Compared with the aged group, the long-lived group had more naive CD4+ T cells, fewer expanded clones and increased TCR diversity, a pattern suggesting age selection. Because profiling used bulk unsorted PBMCs, naive and antigen-experienced compartments could not be compared conclusively. The CMV infection status of donors was not known, potentially confounding age-related changes in expanded clonotypes. Estimates of total diversity based on one million sequenced T cells were considered lower bounds and underestimates. A strong correlation was found between observed TCR beta diversity and the percentage of naive T cells measured by flow cytometry.

The TCR sequence derives from a man in his thirties or forties in good health. The chain joins TRBV3-1 to TRBJ2-3; the D gene is possibly TRBD1 or TRBD2, each agreeing over 5 bases. Material: blood. The sequence in DNA is TGTGCCAGCAGCCGAAGGACCGGGACGGGAGATACGCAGTATTTT. This yields the protein CASSRRTGTGDTQYF.